Sequencing of this T cell receptor beta chain was carried out in a study of beta chain features in type 1 diabetes. The wider study: Sorted cells numbering over 95,000,000 were examined across all samples.

Of the isolated RNA, all was reverse transcribed, and so the sequenced material was expressed TCRB transcripts. Clones were read by immunoSEQ multiplex PCR, and TCRdb kept only the in-frame ones, dropping some. The table shows a few hundred thousand clones, with around an eighth occurring only once. Averaging about 116 mL, one heparinised blood draw came from each individual donor. Sorting with CD45RO/CCR7/CD25/CD127/CD95/CD27 yielded naive, central memory, regulatory and stem-like memory CD4+ cells. The length of the CDR3 is 15 residues. The junction had 8 bases not matched to a gene; V was cut back by 4 bases and J by 5 bases. Germline loops: CDR1 SGHRS, CDR2 YFSETQ.

The TCR was taken from a man aged 18-30 years in good health. Input material: naive CD4+ T cells from blood. The chain joins TRBV5-1 to TRBJ2-2, with 7 bases aligning to TRBD2. The CDR3 reads CASSGGGSWTGELFF. The DNA for the CDR3 is TGCGCCAGCAGCGGCGGGGGATCCTGGACCGGGGAGCTGTTTTTT.